This record looks at one T cell receptor beta chain sequence and its context. Its antigen is currently unknown. In germline, CDR1 is SGHVS, CDR2 FNYEAQ. This CDR3 has 14 amino acids. V shed 4 bases and J 7 bases; nucleotides not matched to a gene: 6. These data originate in a study of cytomegalovirus exposure and HLA in healthy donors. Study-level results: A missense DCLRE1C variant was associated with V- and J-gene trimming of TCR beta chains in a later analysis, and an independent cohort replicated the association.

Researchers ran the PCR with 60 Vbeta and 13 Jbeta primers. Here immunoSEQ multiplex PCR was the method, and the copy in TCRdb shows in-frame clones only, minus some. The table records some 150,000 clones, 75% to 90% of them present only once. Sequencing was performed on PBMCs. The gene calls are TRBV7-6 and TRBJ2-7; 11 bases fit TRBD1. This clonotype originated in a man between 35 and 55 years old in good health and CMV-seronegative. CDR3 bases: TGTGCCAGCAGCTATGGACAGGGGGCAGAAGAGCAGTACTTC. This gives the protein CASSYGQGAEEQYF.